This T cell receptor beta chain was sequenced in a study of T cell repertoires in cytomegalovirus infection. This clonotype appeared many times. Each CDR3 protein gets one entry after TCRdb re-called the reads with MiXCR. This sample carries fewer than 80,000 distinct CDR3 sequences, about 4% of them seen once, and the ten largest clones take 3.5% to 6%. V was cut by 6 bases and J by 3 bases, with 19 bases left in between. Germline CDR1 MNHEY, CDR2 SVGEGT. CDR3 length: 16 amino acids. The clonotype comes from a human donor in good health (CMV status not recorded). Some clones in this sample may be carry-over from other donors' samples. The V call is TRBV6-2 or TRBV6-3, the J call TRBJ2-3; possibly TRBD1 or TRBD2 for D (6 bases each). The sequencing input was PBMCs. In nucleotides, the CDR3 is TGTGCCAGCAGACCCCTGGAGGGGCAGGGGACAGATACGCAGTATTTT. Translation: CASRPLEGQGTDTQYF.